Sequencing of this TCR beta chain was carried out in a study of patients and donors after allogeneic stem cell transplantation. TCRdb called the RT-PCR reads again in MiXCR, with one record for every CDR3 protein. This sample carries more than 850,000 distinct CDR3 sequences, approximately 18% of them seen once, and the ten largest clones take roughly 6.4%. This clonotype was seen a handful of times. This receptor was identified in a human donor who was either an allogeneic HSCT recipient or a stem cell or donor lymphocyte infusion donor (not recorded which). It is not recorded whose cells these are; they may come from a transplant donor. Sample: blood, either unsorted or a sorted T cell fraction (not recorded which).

The DNA of the CDR3 is TGTGCCAGCAACCCATCGATGGGGTATGGCTACACCTTC. Its protein is CASNPSMGYGYTF. This sequence joins TRBV28 and TRBJ1-2, with D uncertain. The CDR3 totals 13 residues. CDR1 and CDR2 (germline): MDHEN, SYDVKM. V lost 7 bases and J 5 bases, leaving 14 bases between the germline ends.